Each of the 31 T cell receptor beta chains below was sequenced from the same sample in a study of blood T cell repertoires in COVID-19. The data were produced by immunoSEQ multiplex PCR, yet TCRdb's version contains in-frame clones alone and is incomplete. The data contain a few hundred thousand clones, about 85% of them singletons. Input material: peripheral blood. The receptors were gathered from a young man with active or convalescent COVID-19.

This chain connects TRBV30 to TRBJ1-5, with 8 bases aligning to TRBD1. The CDR3 is made up of 16 amino acids. The junction had 10 bases not matched to a gene; V was cut back by 2 bases and J by 4 bases. CDR1 is GTSNPN and CDR2 is SVGIG in the germline V gene (reference sequence). The CDR3 here is CAWSSGGQGRNQPQHF. CDR3 DNA: TGTGCCTGGAGTAGTGGCGGACAGGGCCGAAATCAGCCCCAGCATTTT.

The chain combines TRBV27 with TRBJ1-1; 10 nucleotides align to TRBD1. V gave up 6 bases and J gave up 6 bases; unmatched junction bases: 10. Germline CDR1 and CDR2: MNHEY and SMNVEV (reference sequence). The length of the CDR3 is 15 residues. CDR3 nucleotide sequence: TGTGCCAGCAGATATTTACCCGGGACAGGGGCTGAAGCTTTCTTT. Amino acids: CASRYLPGTGAEAFF.

In its sample, this clone was seen a few times. The chain uses TRBV19 and TRBJ1-1; tentative D call: TRBD1 (5 bases). V was pared by 6 bases and J by 9 bases, with 17 bases between. Germline V gene sequence: CDR1 LNHDA, CDR2 SQIVND (reference sequence). CDR3 size: 13 residues. The CDR3 bases are TGTGCCAGTAGACTCGACAGATCAAGAAAAGCTTTCTTT. This sequence encodes CASRLDRSRKAFF.

This chain connects TRBV24-1 to TRBJ1-2, with 7 bases lining up with TRBD1. The CDR3 has 14 residues. CDR1 and CDR2 from the germline V gene are KGHDR and SFDVKD. The V gene end was trimmed by 1 base and the J gene end by 8 bases; junction bases not matched to a gene: 6. The CDR3 is CATSDFPGTVGYTF. DNA for the CDR3: TGTGCCACCAGTGATTTTCCTGGGACAGTCGGCTACACCTTC.

The chain employs TRBV6-5 and TRBJ1-3, with 7 positions matching TRBD1. This CDR3 is built from 14 residues. V was pared by 7 bases and J by 4 bases, with 7 bases of the junction left unmatched. Germline V gene data show CDR1 as MNHEY and CDR2 as SVGAGI. The CDR3 spells CASMEGATGNTIYF. For the CDR3, the DNA is TGTGCCAGCATGGAGGGGGCGACAGGAAACACCATATATTTT.

This chain connects TRBV27 to TRBJ2-1; tentative D call: TRBD2 (6 bases). Trimming shortened V by 0 bases and J by 4 bases, and 13 bases separated the two germline ends. The CDR3 extends over 16 amino acids. From germline, CDR1 is MNHEY and CDR2 SMNVEV (reference sequence). The CDR3, as DNA: TGTGCCAGCAGTTTATCCGGAGGGCAACCTTACAATGAGCAGTTCTTC. Encoded protein: CASSLSGGQPYNEQFF.

This chain joins TRBV19 and TRBJ1-2; the D is unclear. V lost 1 base to trimming and J lost 7 bases, with 16 bases between them. Germline values: CDR1 LNHDA, CDR2 SQIVND (reference sequence). The CDR3 extends over 15 amino acids. CDR3 protein: CASSIGVRGPTGYTF. CDR3 DNA: TGTGCCAGTAGTATAGGGGTTCGGGGTCCGACTGGCTACACCTTC.

This clone was detected only a few times. J is TRBJ1-5 and V is TRBV6-5; D not certain. This CDR3 contains 14 residues. CDR1 is MNHEY, CDR2 SVGAGI, per germline. The V and J ends lost 0 bases and 6 bases respectively, with 9 bases between them. The CDR3 DNA is TGTGCCAGCAGTTACTCGGGAGGAGGTCAGCCCCAGCATTTT. As protein: CASSYSGGGQPQHF.

The V gene is TRBV7-9, the J gene TRBJ1-2; 9 bases match TRBD1. V lost 5 bases and J lost 5; bases outside the gene matches: 9. This CDR3 has 15 amino acids. CDR1 and CDR2 (germline): SEHNR, FQNEAQ (reference sequence). This chain's CDR3 is CASSVMGTGPYGYTF. The DNA for the CDR3 is TGTGCCAGCAGCGTGATGGGGACAGGGCCTTATGGCTACACCTTC.

This clone has just one count. The chain combines TRBV18 with TRBJ2-3; D gene unclear. CDR1 KGHSH and CDR2 LQKENI come from the germline V gene. Trimming left V 6 bases short and J 4 bases short, with 8 bases between. This CDR3 is built from 12 residues. The CDR3, as DNA: TGTGCCAGCTCTTCGTCCTCAGATACGCAGTATTTT. It codes for CASSSSSDTQYF.

J is TRBJ1-2 and V is TRBV7-9; tentatively, D is TRBD1 (6 bases). V was shortened by 4 bases and J by 4 bases, with 13 bases between the two germline ends. The CDR3 extends over 14 amino acids. Germline values: CDR1 SEHNR, CDR2 FQNEAQ (reference sequence). The DNA of the CDR3 is TGTGCCAGCAGCTCTGATGAGGACAGCTATGGCTACACCTTC. Translated: CASSSDEDSYGYTF.

In this sample, this clone turned up once. V is TRBV28 and J is TRBJ1-1, with a weak D call TRBD1 (6 bases). The germline CDR1 and CDR2 sequences are MDHEN and SYDVKM. The CDR3 spans 12 residues. V lost 10 bases, J lost 3 bases, and 12 bases lay in between. This chain's CDR3 is CATQGSDTEAFF. CDR3 nucleotides: TGTGCCACCCAGGGGAGCGACACTGAAGCTTTCTTT.

About this clone itself: The sample contains more than one DNA sequence encoding this CDR3. The rearrangement links TRBV7-2 to TRBJ1-3; the D gene is possibly TRBD1 (5 bases). CDR1 is SGHTA, CDR2 FQGNSA, per germline. Between the trimmed V and J ends, which lost 5 bases and 0 bases, there was a span of 11 bases. The CDR3 has 15 residues. Written as DNA, the CDR3 is TGTGCCAGCAGCCTCGGCCAGGGCTCTGGAAACACCATATATTTT. This gives the protein CASSLGQGSGNTIYF.

J is TRBJ2-1 and V is TRBV7-9; weak D call: TRBD2 (5 bases). This CDR3 region has 15 residues. Trimming stripped 4 bases from V and 5 bases from J, with 15 bases between. Germline CDR1 is SEHNR and CDR2 is FQNEAQ (reference sequence). DNA of the CDR3: TGTGCCAGCAGCTATCCGGGGATTGCGCACAATGAGCAGTTCTTC. This encodes CASSYPGIAHNEQFF.

The chain couples TRBV7-6 to TRBJ2-7; D not certain. Looked up from germline, CDR1 is SGHVS and CDR2 is FNYEAQ. The CDR3 loop spans 11 amino acids. Trimming took 8 bases from V and 1 from J, leaving 6 bases between them. The CDR3 loop is CASVESYEQYF. The CDR3 DNA sequence: TGTGCCAGCGTAGAGTCCTACGAGCAGTACTTC.

The J gene is TRBJ2-3, the V gene TRBV9; D may be TRBD2 (6 bases). The CDR3 runs 15 residues. Trimming cost V 1 base and J 2 bases, with 11 bases left between them. CDR1 and CDR2 (germline): SGDLS, YYNGEE. CDR3 sequence (DNA): TGTGCCAGCAGCGTACGGTCTAGCGACACAGATACGCAGTATTTT. Its protein is CASSVRSSDTDTQYF. Full variable domain (remainder filled in from reference TRBV9 and TRBJ2-3): DSGVTQTPKHLITATGQRVTLRCSPRSGDLSVYWYQQSLDQGLQFLIQYYNGEERAKGNILERFSAQQFPDLHSELNLSSLELGDSALYFCASSVRSSDTDTQYFGPGTRLTVL.

The chain couples TRBV3-1 (or the pseudogene TRBV3-2) to TRBJ2-7; D may be TRBD1 (5 bases). The germline V and J ends were trimmed by 0 bases and 3 bases, with 12 bases remaining between them. CDR3 length: 15 amino acids. Germline CDR1 is LGHDT and CDR2 is YNNKEL (reference sequence). CDR3 in amino acids: CASSQDEAGIYEQYF. As DNA, the CDR3 is TGTGCCAGCAGCCAAGATGAGGCAGGGATCTACGAGCAGTACTTC.

This chain links TRBV3-1 (or the pseudogene TRBV3-2) with TRBJ2-7; TRBD1 aligns across 10 bases. V gave up 5 bases and J gave up 3 bases; unmatched junction bases: 4. The CDR3 consists of 14 residues. Germline-derived CDR1 and CDR2 are LGHDT and YNNKEL (reference sequence). The CDR3 DNA sequence: TGTGCCAGCAGCTACAGGACAGGGGGCTACGAGCAGTACTTC. Amino acid sequence: CASSYRTGGYEQYF.

The V and J genes are TRBV28 and TRBJ1-5; possible D gene TRBD1, 5 bases. From germline, CDR1 is MDHEN and CDR2 SYDVKM. The CDR3 loop spans 14 amino acids. The germline V and J ends were trimmed by 5 bases and 5 bases, with 13 bases remaining between them. The CDR3, as DNA: TGTGCCAGCAGTATCCCGGGGGTCGATCAGCCCCAGCATTTT. It yields the protein CASSIPGVDQPQHF.

The chain uses TRBV7-9 and TRBJ2-3, with D possibly being TRBD1 (5 bases). Germline V CDR1 and CDR2: SEHNR, FQNEAQ (reference sequence). The V end was cut by 7 bases, the J end by 0 bases, with 14 bases between. The CDR3 has 15 amino acids. The CDR3 sequence is CASTLQDPSTDTQYF. The CDR3 DNA sequence: TGTGCCAGCACGCTACAGGACCCCAGCACAGATACGCAGTATTTT.

The chain joins TRBV6-4 to TRBJ1-3, with 7 bases lining up with TRBD1. Germline CDR1 and CDR2: MRHNA and SNTAGT. J lost 4 bases, V lost 5 bases, and 8 bases had no gene match. This CDR3 comprises 15 residues. The CDR3 sequence is CASSFSQGSGNTIYF. Here the CDR3 DNA reads TGTGCCAGCAGTTTTTCACAGGGGTCCGGAAACACCATATATTTT.

The chain couples TRBV27 to TRBJ1-4; D remains unclear. V was pared by 4 bases and J by 11 bases, with 11 bases between. The CDR3 is 12 residues long. The germline CDR1 and CDR2 sequences are MNHEY and SMNVEV (reference sequence). The CDR3 region has the DNA TGTGCCAGCAGTTCGCTGTCGGGGAAACTGTTTTTT. Translated: CASSSLSGKLFF.

This clone was seen a handful of times. V is TRBV6-4 and J is TRBJ2-2; D might be TRBD1 (5 bases). CDR1 and CDR2 (germline): MRHNA, SNTAGT. V was cut by 5 bases and J by 4 bases, with 11 bases left in between. The CDR3 has 14 amino acids. CDR3: CASSSTGGTGELFF. The CDR3 region has the DNA TGTGCCAGCAGTTCTACAGGTGGCACCGGGGAGCTGTTTTTT.

The chain links TRBV4-1 to TRBJ2-7; D gene ambiguous. The germline V gene encodes CDR1 MGHRA and CDR2 YSYEKL. The CDR3 extends over 17 amino acids. V was trimmed by 0 bases and J by 2 bases, leaving 17 bases between them. The CDR3: CASSQDKSPQLTYEQYF. In nucleotides, the CDR3 is TGCGCCAGCAGCCAAGATAAGTCCCCACAGTTAACCTACGAGCAGTACTTC.

V usage is TRBV21-1 and J usage is TRBJ2-5; the DNA was not used to check the table's D call, TRBD2. TRBV21-1 is an annotated pseudogene. The CDR3 totals 14 residues. The CDR3: CASEARETRETQYF. CDR3 bases: TGTGCCAGCGAAGCCCGGGAGACGAGAGAGACCCAGTACTTC.

The J gene is TRBJ2-3, the V gene TRBV2; D perhaps matches TRBD1 (6 bases). The CDR3 has 16 residues. CDR1 and CDR2 from the germline V gene are SNHLY and FYNNEI. Trimming shortened V by 4 bases and J by 0 bases, and 14 bases separated the two germline ends. The CDR3 DNA reads TGTGCCAGCAGTGGGTCTCAGGGGCTTAGCACAGATACGCAGTATTTT. Translating it yields CASSGSQGLSTDTQYF.

V gene TRBV9 combines with J gene TRBJ2-3, with 12 bases aligning to TRBD2. Germline values: CDR1 SGDLS, CDR2 YYNGEE. The CDR3 is 16 residues long. With 3 bases clipped from V and 3 bases from J, the junction kept 5 bases outside the gene matches. The CDR3 coding sequence is TGTGCCAGCAGCGGGCTAGCGGGGGGGGAAACAGATACGCAGTATTTT. Translated: CASSGLAGGETDTQYF.

CDR3 sequence: CASSHRGQPQHF. DNA of the CDR3: TGTGCCAGCAGCCACAGGGGGCAGCCCCAGCATTTT. The chain recombines TRBV3-1 (or the pseudogene TRBV3-2) with TRBJ1-5; 7 bases are a match to TRBD1. Looked up from germline, CDR1 is LGHDT and CDR2 is YNNKEL (reference sequence). CDR3 size: 12 residues. The ends lost 3 bases at V and 7 bases at J; junction bases unmatched: 0.

The genes are TRBV24-1 and TRBJ1-2; D possibly corresponds to TRBD1 (5 bases). V lost 4 bases and J lost 6, with 17 bases in between. The germline gives CDR1 KGHDR, CDR2 SFDVKD. This CDR3 region has 15 residues. This CDR3 is CATSDPGSGSDGYTF. CDR3 DNA sequence: TGTGCCACCAGTGACCCCGGGTCAGGGTCCGATGGCTACACCTTC.

The genes are TRBV27 and TRBJ2-3; 12 nucleotides agree with TRBD2. This CDR3 region has 17 residues. CDR1 is MNHEY and CDR2 is SMNVEV in the germline V gene (reference sequence). V lost 4 bases to trimming and J lost 3 bases; unmatched junction nucleotides: 8. CDR3 in DNA: TGTGCCAGCAGTTCATCGACTAGCGGGAGTATGACAGATACGCAGTATTTT. Its translation is CASSSSTSGSMTDTQYF.

V usage is TRBV7-8 and J usage is TRBJ2-1; 10 nucleotides line up with TRBD2. After removal of 5 bases from V and 4 bases from J, the junction contained 8 bases not matched to a gene. The CDR3 sequence is 16 residues long. Germline CDR1 SGHVS, CDR2 FQNEAQ. The CDR3 region is CASSATTSGRYNEQFF. The DNA for the CDR3 is TGTGCCAGCAGCGCGACGACTAGCGGGCGGTACAATGAGCAGTTCTTC.